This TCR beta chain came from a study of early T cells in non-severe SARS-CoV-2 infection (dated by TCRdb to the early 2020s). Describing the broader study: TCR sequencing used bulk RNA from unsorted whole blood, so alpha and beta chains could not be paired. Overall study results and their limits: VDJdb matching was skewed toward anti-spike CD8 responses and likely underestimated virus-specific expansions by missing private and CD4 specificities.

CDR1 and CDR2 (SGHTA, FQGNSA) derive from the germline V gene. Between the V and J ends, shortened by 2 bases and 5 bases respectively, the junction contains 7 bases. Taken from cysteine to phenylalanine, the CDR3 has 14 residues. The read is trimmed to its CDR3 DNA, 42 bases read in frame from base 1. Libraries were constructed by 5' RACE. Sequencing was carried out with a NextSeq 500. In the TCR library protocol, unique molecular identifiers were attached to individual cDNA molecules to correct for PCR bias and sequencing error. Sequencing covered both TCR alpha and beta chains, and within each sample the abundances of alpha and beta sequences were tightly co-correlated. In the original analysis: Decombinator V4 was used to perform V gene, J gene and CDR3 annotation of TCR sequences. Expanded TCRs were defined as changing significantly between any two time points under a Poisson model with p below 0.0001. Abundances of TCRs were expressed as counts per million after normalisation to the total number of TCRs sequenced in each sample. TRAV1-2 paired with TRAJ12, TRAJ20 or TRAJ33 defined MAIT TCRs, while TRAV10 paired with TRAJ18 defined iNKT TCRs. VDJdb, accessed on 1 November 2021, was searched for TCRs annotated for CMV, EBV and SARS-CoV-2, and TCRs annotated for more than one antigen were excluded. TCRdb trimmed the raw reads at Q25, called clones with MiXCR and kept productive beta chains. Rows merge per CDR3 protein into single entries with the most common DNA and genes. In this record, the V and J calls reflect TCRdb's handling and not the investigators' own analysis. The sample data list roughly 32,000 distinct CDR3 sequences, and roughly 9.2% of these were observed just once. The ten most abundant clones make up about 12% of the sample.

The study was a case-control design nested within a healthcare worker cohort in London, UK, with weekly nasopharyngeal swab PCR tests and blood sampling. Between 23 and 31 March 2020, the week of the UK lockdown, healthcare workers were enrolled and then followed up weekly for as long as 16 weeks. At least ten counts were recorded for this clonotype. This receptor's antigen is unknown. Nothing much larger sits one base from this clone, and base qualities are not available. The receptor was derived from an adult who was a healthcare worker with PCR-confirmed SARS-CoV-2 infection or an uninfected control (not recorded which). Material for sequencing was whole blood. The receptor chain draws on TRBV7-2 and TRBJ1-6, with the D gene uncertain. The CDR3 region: CASSLWADNSPLHF. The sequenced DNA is TGTGCCAGCAGCTTATGGGCAGATAATTCACCCCTCCACTTT.